This T cell receptor (beta chain) emerged from a study of CD8 T cells in Susac syndrome. Negative isolation yielded CD8+ and CD4+ T cells; FACS enriched TEMRA cells. Study-wide findings and caveats: Only a relatively small number of individuals were included in the TCR sequencing and HLA analysis.

Remarks on this clonotype: Its antigen is not identified.

Germline V CDR1 and CDR2: SNHLY, FYNNEI. V was pared by 3 bases and J by 6 bases, with 4 bases of the junction left unmatched. The CDR3 runs to 15 residues. Random hexamers primed reverse transcription of about 0.5 to 1 ug RNA. With immunoSEQ multiplex PCR, TCR beta CDR3 was amplified across 54 Vbeta and 13 Jbeta. TCRdb used MiXCR to reprocess the immunoSEQ multiplex PCR reads, holding one entry per CDR3 protein. Counted here are about 80,000 distinct CDR3 sequences, over 85% occurring once; the ten biggest clones make up about 0.99%. The chain joins TRBV2 to TRBJ1-6; the match to TRBD1 covers 8 bases. Source material: CD8+ T cells from PBMCs. This receptor was identified in a human donor with Susac syndrome. This CDR3 reads CASSERDRFNSPLHF. In nucleotides, the CDR3 is TGTGCCAGCAGTGAGCGGGACAGGTTTAATTCACCCCTCCACTTT.